This T cell receptor beta chain was recorded in a study of response to subunit inactivated influenza vaccine. MiXCR was run by TCRdb on the RT-PCR reads, yielding one entry per CDR3 protein. Of 150,000 to 200,000 distinct CDR3 sequences in the sample, 9.5% to 12% were seen once. This CDR3 is built from 14 residues. With 1 base removed from V and 3 bases from J, the gap between germline ends came to 10 bases. From germline, CDR1 is DFQATT and CDR2 SNEGSKA (reference sequence). In its sample, this clonotype was seen many times. Its antigen remains unknown. Notes on the study in general: Every seasonal influenza vaccination brings in few new T cells, the authors suggested.

The gene calls are TRBV20-1 and TRBJ2-1, with D uncertain. The specimen was CD8+ T cells sorted from PBMCs, collected less than 25 months after vaccination. The receptor's source is a man aged 45-69 years who received an inactivated influenza vaccine. The CDR3 nucleotides are TGCAGTGCTAGAGTGGAGAGACACTACAATGAGCAGTTCTTC. As protein: CSARVERHYNEQFF.